A selection of T cell receptor beta chains follows, all from one sample in a study of shared clonotypes between healthy human individuals. Profiled with immunoSEQ multiplex PCR; TCRdb holds only in-frame clones, not every one. This sample yields about 2.4 million clones, of which 93% are seen a single time; 0.35% to 0.45% belongs to the top ten. The source material was naive CD4+ T cells from PBMCs. The receptor set was obtained from a man between 18 and 29 years old in good health. Some clones in this sample may be carry-over from other donors' samples. CDR3s include the opening cysteine and the closing phenylalanine or tryptophan. Each record gives: J gene, V gene, clone size, D gene, CDR3 protein, CDR3 DNA. The D gene is left open where the match is weak. For some rows the clone size is stated as once, few or many, or as a class when expanded; others skip it.

>TRBJ1-3|TRBV6-6|-|-
CASSYSFSGNTIYF
TGTGCCAGCAGTTACTCCTTCTCTGGAAACACCATATATTTT
>TRBJ2-3|TRBV30|-|-
CAWNHRGTTYF
TGTGCCTGGAACCACCGCGGCACGACGTATTTT
>TRBJ2-3|TRBV6-1|-|-
CASSVRIPSSTDTQYF
TGTGCCAGCAGTGTCAGGATCCCAAGTAGCACAGATACGCAGTATTTT
>TRBJ1-1|TRBV9|-|-
CASSILTGTMNTEAFF
TGTGCCAGCAGCATATTGACAGGAACTATGAACACTGAAGCTTTCTTT
>TRBJ2-1|TRBV9|-|TRBD2
CASRAPGSGQVSPQVF
TGTGCCAGCAGGGCCCCAGGTAGCGGGCAGGTGTCCCCACAGGTCTTC
>TRBJ1-1|TRBV6-5|-|-
CATRGTFGVTEAFF
TGTGCCACACGAGGGACCTTTGGGGTTACTGAAGCTTTCTTT
>TRBJ1-5|TRBV7-6|-|-
CASSLERNQPQHF
TGTGCCAGCAGCTTAGAACGCAATCAGCCCCAGCATTTT
>TRBJ1-2|TRBV19|-|-
CASSMSQRGYTF
TGTGCCAGTAGTATGTCGCAGCGTGGCTACACCTTC
>TRBJ1-4|TRBV28|-|-
CASSFRTGPEKLFF
TGTGCCAGCAGTTTCCGAACAGGGCCTGAAAAACTGTTTTTT
>TRBJ2-1|TRBV5-4|-|-
CASSLVLGEQFF
TGTGCCAGCAGCTTGGTTCTGGGCGAGCAGTTCTTC
>TRBJ2-5|TRBV6-1|-|TRBD2
CASSAGTNQETQYF
TGTGCCAGCAGTGCCGGGACTAACCAAGAGACCCAGTACTTC
>TRBJ1-6|TRBV7-9|-|-
CASSSLTVESPLHF
TGTGCCAGCAGCTCTCTGACGGTGGAATCACCCCTCCACTTT
>TRBJ1-2|TRBV10-3|-|TRBD1
CAISEATGDYGYTF
TGTGCCATCAGTGAGGCGACAGGGGACTATGGCTACACCTTC
>TRBJ2-3|TRBV9|once|-
CASSVDLADTQYF
TGTGCCAGCAGCGTAGATTTGGCAGATACGCAGTATTTT